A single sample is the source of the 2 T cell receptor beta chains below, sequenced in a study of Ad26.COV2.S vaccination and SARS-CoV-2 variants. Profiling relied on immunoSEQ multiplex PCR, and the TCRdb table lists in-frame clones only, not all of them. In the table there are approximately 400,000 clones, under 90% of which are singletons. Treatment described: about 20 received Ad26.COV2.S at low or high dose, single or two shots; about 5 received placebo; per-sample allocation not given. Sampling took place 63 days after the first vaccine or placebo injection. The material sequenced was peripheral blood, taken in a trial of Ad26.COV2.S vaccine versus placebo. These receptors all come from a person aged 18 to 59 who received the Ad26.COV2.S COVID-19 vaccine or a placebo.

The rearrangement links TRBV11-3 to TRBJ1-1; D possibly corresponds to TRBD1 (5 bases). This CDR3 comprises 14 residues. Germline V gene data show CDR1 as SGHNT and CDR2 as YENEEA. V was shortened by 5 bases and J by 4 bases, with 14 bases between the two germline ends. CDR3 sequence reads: CASSRAGGGTEAFF. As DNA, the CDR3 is TGTGCCAGCAGCCGGGCCGGGGGGGGCACTGAAGCTTTCTTT.

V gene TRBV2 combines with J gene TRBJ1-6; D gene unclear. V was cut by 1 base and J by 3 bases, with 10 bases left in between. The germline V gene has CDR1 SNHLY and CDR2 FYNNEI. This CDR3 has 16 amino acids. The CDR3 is CASSEGSRLYNSPLHF. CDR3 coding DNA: TGTGCCAGCAGTGAAGGATCGAGGCTCTATAATTCACCCCTCCACTTT.